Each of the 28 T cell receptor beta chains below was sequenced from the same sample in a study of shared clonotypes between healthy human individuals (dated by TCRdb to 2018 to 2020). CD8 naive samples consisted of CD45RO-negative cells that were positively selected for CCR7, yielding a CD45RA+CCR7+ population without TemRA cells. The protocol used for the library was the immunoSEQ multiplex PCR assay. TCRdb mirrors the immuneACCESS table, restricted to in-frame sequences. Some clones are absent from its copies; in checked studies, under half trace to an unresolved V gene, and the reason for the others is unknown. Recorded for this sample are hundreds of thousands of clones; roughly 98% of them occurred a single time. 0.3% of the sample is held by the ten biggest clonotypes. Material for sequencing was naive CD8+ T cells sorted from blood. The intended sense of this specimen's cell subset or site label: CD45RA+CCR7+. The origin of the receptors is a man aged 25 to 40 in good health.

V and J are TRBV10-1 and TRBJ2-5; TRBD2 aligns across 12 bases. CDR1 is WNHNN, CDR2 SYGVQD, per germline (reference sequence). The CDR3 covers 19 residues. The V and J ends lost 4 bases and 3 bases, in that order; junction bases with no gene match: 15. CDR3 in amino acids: CASSVGLAGFLNPEETQYF. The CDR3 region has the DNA TGCGCCAGCAGTGTCGGACTAGCGGGATTCCTCAACCCCGAAGAGACCCAGTACTTC.

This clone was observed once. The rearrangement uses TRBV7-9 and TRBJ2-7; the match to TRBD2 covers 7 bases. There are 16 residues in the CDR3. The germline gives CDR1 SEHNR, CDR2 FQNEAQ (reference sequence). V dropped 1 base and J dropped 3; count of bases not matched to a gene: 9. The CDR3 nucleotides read TGTGCCAGCAGCTTAGTGTACCCGGGAGGCGACTACGAGCAGTACTTC. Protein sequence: CASSLVYPGGDYEQYF.

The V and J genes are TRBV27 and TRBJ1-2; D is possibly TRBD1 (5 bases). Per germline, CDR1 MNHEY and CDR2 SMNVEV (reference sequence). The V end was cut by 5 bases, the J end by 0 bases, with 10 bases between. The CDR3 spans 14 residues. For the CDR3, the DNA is TGTGCCAGCAGTCCAACGACAGCTAACTATGGCTACACCTTC. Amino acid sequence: CASSPTTANYGYTF.

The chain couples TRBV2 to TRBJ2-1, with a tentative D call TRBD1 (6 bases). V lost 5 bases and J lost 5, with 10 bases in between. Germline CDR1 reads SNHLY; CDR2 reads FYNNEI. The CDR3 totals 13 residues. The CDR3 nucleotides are TGTGCCAGCAGTTGGGGACAAGACAATGAGCAGTTCTTC. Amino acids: CASSWGQDNEQFF. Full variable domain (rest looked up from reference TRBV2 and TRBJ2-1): EPEVTQTPSHQVTQMGQEVILRCVPISNHLYFYWYRQILGQKVEFLVSFYNNEISEKSEIFDDQFSVERPDGSNFTLKIRSTKLEDSAMYFCASSWGQDNEQFFGPGTRLTVL.

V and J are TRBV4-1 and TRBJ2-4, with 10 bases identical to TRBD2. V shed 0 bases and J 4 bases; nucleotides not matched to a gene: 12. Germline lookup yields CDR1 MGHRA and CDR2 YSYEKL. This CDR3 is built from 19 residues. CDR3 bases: TGCGCCAGCAGCCAAGATCAACTAGCGGGGCTAAGTGGTAAAAACATTCAGTACTTC. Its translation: CASSQDQLAGLSGKNIQYF.

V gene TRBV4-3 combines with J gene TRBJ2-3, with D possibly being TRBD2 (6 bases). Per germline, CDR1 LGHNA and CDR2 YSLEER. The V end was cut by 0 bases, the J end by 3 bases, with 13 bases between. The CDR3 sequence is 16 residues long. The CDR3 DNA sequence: TGCGCCAGCAGCCAAGATTCGGGGGTCGGGACAGATACGCAGTATTTT. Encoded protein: CASSQDSGVGTDTQYF.

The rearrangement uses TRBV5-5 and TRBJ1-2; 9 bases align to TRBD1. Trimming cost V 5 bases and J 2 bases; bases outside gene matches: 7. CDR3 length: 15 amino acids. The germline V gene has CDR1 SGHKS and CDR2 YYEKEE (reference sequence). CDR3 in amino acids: CASRPTGGGNYGYTF. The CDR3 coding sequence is TGTGCCAGCAGACCAACAGGGGGCGGCAACTATGGCTACACCTTC.

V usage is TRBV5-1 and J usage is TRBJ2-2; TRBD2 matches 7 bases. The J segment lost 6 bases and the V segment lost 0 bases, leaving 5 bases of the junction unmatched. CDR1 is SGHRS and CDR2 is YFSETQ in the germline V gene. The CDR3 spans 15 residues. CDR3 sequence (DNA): TGCGCCAGCAGCTTGGTTGCGGGAGAGGCCGGGGAGCTGTTTTTT. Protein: CASSLVAGEAGELFF. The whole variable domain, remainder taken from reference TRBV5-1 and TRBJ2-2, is KAGVTQTPRYLIKTRGQQVTLSCSPISGHRSVSWYQQTPGQGLQFLFEYFSETQRNKGNFPGRFSGRQFSNSRSEMNVSTLELGDSALYLCASSLVAGEAGELFFGEGSRLTVL.

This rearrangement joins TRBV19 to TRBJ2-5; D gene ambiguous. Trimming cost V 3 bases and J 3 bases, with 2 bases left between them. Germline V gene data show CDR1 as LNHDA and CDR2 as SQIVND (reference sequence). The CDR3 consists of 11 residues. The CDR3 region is CASSIEETQYF. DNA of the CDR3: TGTGCCAGTAGTATTGAAGAGACCCAGTACTTC.

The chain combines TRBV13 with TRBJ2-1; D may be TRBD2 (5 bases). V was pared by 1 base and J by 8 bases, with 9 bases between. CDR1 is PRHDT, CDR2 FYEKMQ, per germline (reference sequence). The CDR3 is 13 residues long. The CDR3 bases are TGTGCCAGCAGCTTAGAGCGGAGAGATGAGCAGTTCTTC. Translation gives CASSLERRDEQFF. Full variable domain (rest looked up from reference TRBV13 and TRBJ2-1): AAGVIQSPRHLIKEKRETATLKCYPIPRHDTVYWYQQGPGQDPQFLISFYEKMQSDKGSIPDRFSAQQFSDYHSELNMSSLELGDSALYFCASSLERRDEQFFGPGTRLTVL.

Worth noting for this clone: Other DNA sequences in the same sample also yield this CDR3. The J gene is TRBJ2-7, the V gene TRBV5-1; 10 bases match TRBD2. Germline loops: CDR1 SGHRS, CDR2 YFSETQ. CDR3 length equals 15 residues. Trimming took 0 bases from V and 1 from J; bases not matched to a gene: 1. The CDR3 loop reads CASSLGTSGSYEQYF. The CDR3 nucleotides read TGCGCCAGCAGCTTGGGGACTAGCGGATCCTACGAGCAGTACTTC.

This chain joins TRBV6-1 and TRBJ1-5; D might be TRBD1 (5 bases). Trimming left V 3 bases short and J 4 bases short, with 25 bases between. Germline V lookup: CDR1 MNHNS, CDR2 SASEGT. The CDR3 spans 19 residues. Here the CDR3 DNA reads TGTGCCAGCAGTGACGAGGGGTCCGCCTCGGGATATCATAATCAGCCCCAGCATTTT. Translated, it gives CASSDEGSASGYHNQPQHF.

The CDR3 DNA reads as TGCGCCAGCAGCCAGGACAGCGCTTCTAACTATGGCTACACCTTC. This codes for CASSQDSASNYGYTF. This rearrangement joins TRBV4-3 to TRBJ1-2; D perhaps matches TRBD1 (6 bases). The CDR3 runs 15 residues. CDR1 LGHNA and CDR2 YSLEER come from the germline V gene. V lost 3 bases to trimming and J lost 0 bases, with 11 bases between them.

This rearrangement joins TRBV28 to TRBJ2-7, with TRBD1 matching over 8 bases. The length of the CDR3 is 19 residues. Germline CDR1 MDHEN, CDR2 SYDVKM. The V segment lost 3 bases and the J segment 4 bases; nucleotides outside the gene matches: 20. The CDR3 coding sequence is TGTGCCAGCAGTTTCAGTGTCGTTCAGGGGGCTAATAATTGGTACGAGCAGTACTTC. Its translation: CASSFSVVQGANNWYEQYF.

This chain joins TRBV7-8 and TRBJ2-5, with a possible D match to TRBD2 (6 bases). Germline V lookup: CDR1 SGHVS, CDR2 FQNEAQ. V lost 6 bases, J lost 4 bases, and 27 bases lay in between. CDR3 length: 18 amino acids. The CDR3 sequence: CASSLPREIQFGRETQYF. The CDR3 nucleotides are TGTGCCAGCAGTTTACCACGGGAGATTCAATTCGGACGAGAGACCCAGTACTTC.

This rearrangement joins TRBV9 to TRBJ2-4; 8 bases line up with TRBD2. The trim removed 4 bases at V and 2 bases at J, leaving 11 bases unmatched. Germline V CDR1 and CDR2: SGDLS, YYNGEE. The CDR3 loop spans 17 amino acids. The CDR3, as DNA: TGTGCCAGCAGCCCACCCCCGACTAGCGAAACCAAAAACATTCAGTACTTC. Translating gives CASSPPPTSETKNIQYF.

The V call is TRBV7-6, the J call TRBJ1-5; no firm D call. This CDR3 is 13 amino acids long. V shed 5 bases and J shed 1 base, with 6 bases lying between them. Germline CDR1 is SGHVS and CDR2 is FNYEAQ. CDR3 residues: CASSAGSNQPQHF. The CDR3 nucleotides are TGTGCCAGCAGCGCGGGGAGCAATCAGCCCCAGCATTTT.

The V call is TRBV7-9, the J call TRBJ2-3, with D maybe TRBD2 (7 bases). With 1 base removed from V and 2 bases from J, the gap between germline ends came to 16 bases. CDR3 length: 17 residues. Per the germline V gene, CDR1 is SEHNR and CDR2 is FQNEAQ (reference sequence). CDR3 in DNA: TGTGCCAGCAGCTTAGGCGGCGGGGGCAGGGCCACAGATACGCAGTATTTT. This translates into CASSLGGGGRATDTQYF. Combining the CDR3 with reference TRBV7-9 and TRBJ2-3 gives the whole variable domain DTGVSQNPRHKITKRGQNVTFRCDPISEHNRLYWYRQTLGQGPEFLTYFQNEAQLEKSRLLSDRFSAERPKGSFSTLEIQRTEQGDSAMYLCASSLGGGGRATDTQYFGPGTRLTVL.

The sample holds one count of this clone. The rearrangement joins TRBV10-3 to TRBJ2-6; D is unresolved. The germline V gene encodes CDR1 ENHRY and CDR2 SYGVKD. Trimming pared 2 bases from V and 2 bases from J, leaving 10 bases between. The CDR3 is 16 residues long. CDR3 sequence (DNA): TGTGCCATCAGTGAGGTGGGGTCTACTGGGGCCAACGTCCTGACTTTC. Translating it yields CAISEVGSTGANVLTF.

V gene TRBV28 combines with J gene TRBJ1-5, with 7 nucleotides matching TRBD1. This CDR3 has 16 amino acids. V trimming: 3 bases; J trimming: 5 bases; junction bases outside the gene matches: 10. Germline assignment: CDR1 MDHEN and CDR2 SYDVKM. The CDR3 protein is CASSLEPRQGDQPQHF. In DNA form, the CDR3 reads TGTGCCAGCAGTTTGGAGCCCCGACAGGGCGATCAGCCCCAGCATTTT.

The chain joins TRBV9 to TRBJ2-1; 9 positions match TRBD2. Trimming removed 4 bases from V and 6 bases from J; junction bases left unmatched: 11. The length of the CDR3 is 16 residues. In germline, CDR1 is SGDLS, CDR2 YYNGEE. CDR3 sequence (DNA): TGTGCCAGCAGCTTATGGGGAGCGGGAGGAGGCAATGAGCAGTTCTTC. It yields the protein CASSLWGAGGGNEQFF.

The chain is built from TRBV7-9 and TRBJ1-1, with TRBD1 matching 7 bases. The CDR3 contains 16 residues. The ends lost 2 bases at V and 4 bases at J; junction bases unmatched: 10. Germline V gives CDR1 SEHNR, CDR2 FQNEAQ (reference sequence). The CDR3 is CASSLRIGGPLTEAFF. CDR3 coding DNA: TGTGCCAGCAGCTTACGTATAGGGGGCCCGCTCACTGAAGCTTTCTTT.

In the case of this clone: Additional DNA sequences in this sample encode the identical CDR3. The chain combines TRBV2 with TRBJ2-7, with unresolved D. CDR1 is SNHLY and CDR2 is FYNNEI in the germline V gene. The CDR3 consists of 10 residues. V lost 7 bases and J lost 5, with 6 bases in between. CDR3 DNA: TGTGCCAGCACCGGTAACGAGCAGTACTTC. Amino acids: CASTGNEQYF.

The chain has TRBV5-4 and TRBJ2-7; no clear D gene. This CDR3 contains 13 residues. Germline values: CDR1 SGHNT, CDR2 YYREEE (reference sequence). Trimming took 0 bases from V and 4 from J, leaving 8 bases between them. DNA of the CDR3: TGTGCCAGCAGCTTGGGTAGCCAGTACGAGCAGTACTTC. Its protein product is CASSLGSQYEQYF. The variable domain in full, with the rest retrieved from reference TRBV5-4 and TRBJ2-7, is ETGVTQSPTHLIKTRGQQVTLRCSSQSGHNTVSWYQQALGQGPQFIFQYYREEENGRGNFPPRFSGLQFPNYSSELNVNALELDDSALYLCASSLGSQYEQYFGPGTRLTVT.

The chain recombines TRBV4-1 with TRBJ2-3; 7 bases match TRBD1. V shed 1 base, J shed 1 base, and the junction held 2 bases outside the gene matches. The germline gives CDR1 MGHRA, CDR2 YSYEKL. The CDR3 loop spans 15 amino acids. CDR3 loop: CASSQGTGGTDTQYF. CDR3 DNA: TGCGCCAGCAGCCAAGGAACAGGGGGCACAGATACGCAGTATTTT.

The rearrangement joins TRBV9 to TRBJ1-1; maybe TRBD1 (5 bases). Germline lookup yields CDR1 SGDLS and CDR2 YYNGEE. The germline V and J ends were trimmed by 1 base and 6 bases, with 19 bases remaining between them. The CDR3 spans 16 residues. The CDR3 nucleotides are TGTGCCAGCAGCGTAAGGGGCCTTCCCGGGGGACCTGAAGCTTTCTTT. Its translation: CASSVRGLPGGPEAFF.

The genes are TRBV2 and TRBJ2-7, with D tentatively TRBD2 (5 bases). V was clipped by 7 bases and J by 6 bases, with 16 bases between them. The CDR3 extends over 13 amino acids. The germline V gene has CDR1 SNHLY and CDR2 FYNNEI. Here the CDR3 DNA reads TGTGCCAGCATAACCAGCGGTCTTCGCGAGCAGTACTTC. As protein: CASITSGLREQYF.

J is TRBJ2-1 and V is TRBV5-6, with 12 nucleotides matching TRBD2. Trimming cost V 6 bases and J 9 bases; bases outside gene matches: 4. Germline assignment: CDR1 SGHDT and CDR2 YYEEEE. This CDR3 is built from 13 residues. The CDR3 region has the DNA TGTGCCAGCACCGGACTAGCGGGATTTGAGCAGTTCTTC. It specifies CASTGLAGFEQFF.